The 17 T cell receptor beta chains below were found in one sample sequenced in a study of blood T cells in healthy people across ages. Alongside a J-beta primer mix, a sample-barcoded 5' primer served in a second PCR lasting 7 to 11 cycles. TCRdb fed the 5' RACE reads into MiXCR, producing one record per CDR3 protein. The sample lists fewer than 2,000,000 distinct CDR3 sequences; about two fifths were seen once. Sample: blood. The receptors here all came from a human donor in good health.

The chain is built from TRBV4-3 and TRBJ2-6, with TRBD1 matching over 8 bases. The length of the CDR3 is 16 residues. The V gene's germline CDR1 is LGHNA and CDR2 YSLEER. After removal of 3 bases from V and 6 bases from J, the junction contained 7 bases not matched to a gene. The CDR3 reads CASSHMQGAEANVLTF. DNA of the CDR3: TGCGCCAGCAGCCATATGCAGGGGGCTGAGGCCAACGTCCTGACTTTC.

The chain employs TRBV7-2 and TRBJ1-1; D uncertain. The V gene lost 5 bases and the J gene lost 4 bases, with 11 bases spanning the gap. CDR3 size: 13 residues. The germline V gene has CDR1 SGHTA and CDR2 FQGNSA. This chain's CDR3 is CASSIYGGTEAFF. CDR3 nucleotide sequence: TGTGCCAGCAGCATTTATGGAGGCACTGAAGCTTTCTTT.

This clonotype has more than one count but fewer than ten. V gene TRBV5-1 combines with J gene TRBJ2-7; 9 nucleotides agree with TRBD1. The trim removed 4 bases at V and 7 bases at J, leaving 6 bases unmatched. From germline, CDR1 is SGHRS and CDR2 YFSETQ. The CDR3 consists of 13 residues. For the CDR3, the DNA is TGCGCCAGCAGCCGGATGGACAGGGGTGAGCAGTACTTC. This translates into CASSRMDRGEQYF.

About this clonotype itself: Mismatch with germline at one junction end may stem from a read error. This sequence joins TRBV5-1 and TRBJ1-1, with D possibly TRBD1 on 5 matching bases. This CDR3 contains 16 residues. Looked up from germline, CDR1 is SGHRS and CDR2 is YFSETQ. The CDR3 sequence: CASSLDSTALNTGAFF. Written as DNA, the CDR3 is TGCGCCAGCAGCTTGGATTCGACAGCCCTGAACACTGGAGCTTTCTTT.

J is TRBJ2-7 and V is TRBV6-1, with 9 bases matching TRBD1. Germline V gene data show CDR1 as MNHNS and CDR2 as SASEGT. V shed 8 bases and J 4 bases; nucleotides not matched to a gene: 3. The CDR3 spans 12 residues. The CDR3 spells CASWTGAYEQYF. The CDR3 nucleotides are TGTGCCAGCTGGACAGGGGCATACGAGCAGTACTTC.

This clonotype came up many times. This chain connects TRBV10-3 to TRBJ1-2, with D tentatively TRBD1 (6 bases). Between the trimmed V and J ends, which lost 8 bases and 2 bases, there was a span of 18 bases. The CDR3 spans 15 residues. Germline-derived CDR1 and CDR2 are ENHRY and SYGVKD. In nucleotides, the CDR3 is TGTGCCATCCCCGAGAGGGACACCGGGAACTATGGCTACACCTTC. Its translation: CAIPERDTGNYGYTF.

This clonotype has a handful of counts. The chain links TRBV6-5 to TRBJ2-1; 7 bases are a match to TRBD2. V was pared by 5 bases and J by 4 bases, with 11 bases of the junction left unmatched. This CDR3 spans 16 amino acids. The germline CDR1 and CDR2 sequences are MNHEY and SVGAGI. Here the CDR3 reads CASSTLSGGLYNEQFF. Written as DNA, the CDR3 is TGTGCCAGCAGTACCCTTTCGGGGGGATTGTACAATGAGCAGTTCTTC.

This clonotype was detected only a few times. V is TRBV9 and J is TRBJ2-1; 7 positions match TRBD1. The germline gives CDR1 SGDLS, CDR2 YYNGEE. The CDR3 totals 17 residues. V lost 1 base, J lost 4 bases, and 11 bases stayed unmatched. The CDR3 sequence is CASSVLPTGAEYNEQFF. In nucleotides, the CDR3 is TGTGCCAGCAGCGTACTTCCCACAGGGGCGGAATACAATGAGCAGTTCTTC. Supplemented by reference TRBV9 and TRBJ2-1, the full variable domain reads DSGVTQTPKHLITATGQRVTLRCSPRSGDLSVYWYQQSLDQGLQFLIQYYNGEERAKGNILERFSAQQFPDLHSELNLSSLELGDSALYFCASSVLPTGAEYNEQFFGPGTRLTVL.

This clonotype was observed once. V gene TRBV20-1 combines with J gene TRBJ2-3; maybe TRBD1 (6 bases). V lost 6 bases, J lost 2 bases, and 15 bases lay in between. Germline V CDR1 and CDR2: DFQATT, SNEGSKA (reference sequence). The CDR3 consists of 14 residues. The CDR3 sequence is CSAADRPFTDTQYF. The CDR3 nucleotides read TGCAGTGCAGCAGACAGGCCATTCACAGATACGCAGTATTTT.

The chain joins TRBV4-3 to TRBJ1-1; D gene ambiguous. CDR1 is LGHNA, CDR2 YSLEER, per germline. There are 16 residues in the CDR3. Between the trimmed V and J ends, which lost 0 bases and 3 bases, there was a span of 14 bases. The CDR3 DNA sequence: TGCGCCAGCAGCCAAGAAAGTCCCGTGGTTTACACTGAAGCTTTCTTT. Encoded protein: CASSQESPVVYTEAFF.

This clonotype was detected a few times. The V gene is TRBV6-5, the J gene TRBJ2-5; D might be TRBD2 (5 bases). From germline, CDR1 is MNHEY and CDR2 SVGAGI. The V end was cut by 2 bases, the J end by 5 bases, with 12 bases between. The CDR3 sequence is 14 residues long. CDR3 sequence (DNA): TGTGCCAGCAGTTACAACGGGGTGATGGAGACCCAGTACTTC. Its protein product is CASSYNGVMETQYF.

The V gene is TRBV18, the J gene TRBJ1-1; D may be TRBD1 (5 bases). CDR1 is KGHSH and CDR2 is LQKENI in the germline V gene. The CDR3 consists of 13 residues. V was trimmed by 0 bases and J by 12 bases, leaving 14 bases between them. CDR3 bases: TGTGCCAGCTCACCACCAGGGGACTACGACACTTTCTTT. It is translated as CASSPPGDYDTFF.

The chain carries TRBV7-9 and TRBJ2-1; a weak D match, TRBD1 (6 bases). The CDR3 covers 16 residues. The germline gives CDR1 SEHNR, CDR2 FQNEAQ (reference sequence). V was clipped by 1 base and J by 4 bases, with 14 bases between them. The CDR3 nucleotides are TGTGCCAGCAGCTTAGGTCCGGGGACATTATACAATGAGCAGTTCTTC. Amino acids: CASSLGPGTLYNEQFF.

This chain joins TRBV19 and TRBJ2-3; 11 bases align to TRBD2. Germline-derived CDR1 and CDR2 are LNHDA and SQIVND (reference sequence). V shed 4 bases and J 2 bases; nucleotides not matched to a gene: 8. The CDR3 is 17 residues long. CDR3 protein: CASSTGPTSGATDTQYF. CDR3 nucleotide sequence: TGTGCCAGTAGTACCGGACCGACTAGCGGGGCCACAGATACGCAGTATTTT.

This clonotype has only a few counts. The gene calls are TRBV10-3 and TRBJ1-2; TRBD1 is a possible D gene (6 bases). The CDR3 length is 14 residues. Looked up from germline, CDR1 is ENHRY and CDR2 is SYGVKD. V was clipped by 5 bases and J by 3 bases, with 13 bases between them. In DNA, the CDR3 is TGTGCCATCAGTACAGGGTTTGAGGACTATGGCTACACCTTC. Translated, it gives CAISTGFEDYGYTF.

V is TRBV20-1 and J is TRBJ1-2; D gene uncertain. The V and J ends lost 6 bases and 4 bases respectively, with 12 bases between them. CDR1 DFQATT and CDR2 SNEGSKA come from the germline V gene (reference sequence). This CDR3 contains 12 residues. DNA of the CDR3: TGCAGTGCCGGGCGTGTGGGCTATGGCTACACCTTC. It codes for CSAGRVGYGYTF.

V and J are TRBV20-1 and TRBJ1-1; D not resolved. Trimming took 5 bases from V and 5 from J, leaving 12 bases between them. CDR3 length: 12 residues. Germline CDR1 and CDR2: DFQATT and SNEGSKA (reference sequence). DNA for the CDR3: TGCAGTGCTTTTACCGTGGGTACTGAAGCTTTCTTT. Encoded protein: CSAFTVGTEAFF.